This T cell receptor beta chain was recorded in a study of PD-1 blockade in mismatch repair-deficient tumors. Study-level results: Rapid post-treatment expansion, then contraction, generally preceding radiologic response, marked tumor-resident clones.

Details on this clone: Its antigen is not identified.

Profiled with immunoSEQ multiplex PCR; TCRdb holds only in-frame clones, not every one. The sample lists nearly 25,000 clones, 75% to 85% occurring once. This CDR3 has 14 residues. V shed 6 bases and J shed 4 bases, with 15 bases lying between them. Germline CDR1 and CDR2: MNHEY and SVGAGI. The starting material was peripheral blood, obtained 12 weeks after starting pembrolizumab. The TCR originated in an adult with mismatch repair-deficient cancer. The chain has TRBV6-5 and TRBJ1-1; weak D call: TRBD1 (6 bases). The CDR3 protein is CASRKQGGATEAFF. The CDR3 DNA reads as TGTGCCAGCAGAAAACAGGGAGGGGCCACTGAAGCTTTCTTT.